The 15 T cell receptor beta chains reported below all come from one sample, sequenced in a study of blood T cell repertoires in COVID-19. Assay: immunoSEQ multiplex PCR; the TCRdb copy retains only in-frame clones and omits some. This sample yields roughly 190,000 clones, of which 80% to 85% are seen a single time; 3% to 3.5% belongs to the top ten. The sample comprised PBMCs or T cells enriched from blood (not recorded which). The receptors were sampled from a woman aged 25 to 39 who had been exposed to COVID-19.

Here the CDR3 reads CASSLAPTGSSYEQYF. The CDR3 DNA follows: TGCGCCAGCAGCTTGGCCCCGACAGGTTCCTCCTACGAGCAGTACTTC. The chain has TRBV5-1 and TRBJ2-7; D is perhaps TRBD1 (6 bases). Germline V gene lookup returns CDR1 SGHRS and CDR2 YFSETQ. Trimming pared 0 bases from V and 0 bases from J, leaving 13 bases between. The CDR3 has 16 residues. The whole variable domain, filled in from reference TRBV5-1 and TRBJ2-7, reads KAGVTQTPRYLIKTRGQQVTLSCSPISGHRSVSWYQQTPGQGLQFLFEYFSETQRNKGNFPGRFSGRQFSNSRSEMNVSTLELGDSALYLCASSLAPTGSSYEQYFGPGTRLTVT.

The V call is TRBV27, the J call TRBJ1-5; 7 nucleotides agree with TRBD1. From germline, CDR1 is MNHEY and CDR2 SMNVEV (reference sequence). Trimming cost V 6 bases and J 7 bases; bases outside gene matches: 9. The CDR3 covers 14 residues. CDR3 in DNA: TGTGCCAGCAGAGACACAGGGGTAGGACAGCCCCAGCATTTT. Amino acids: CASRDTGVGQPQHF.

The CDR3, as DNA: TGTGCCAGCAGTGTCCGCGCCCACGAGCAGTACTTC. Translation: CASSVRAHEQYF. This sequence joins TRBV12-3 or TRBV12-4 and TRBJ2-7; D gene uncertain. There are 12 residues in the CDR3. Trimming cost V 5 bases and J 5 bases, with 10 bases left between them.

The chain recombines TRBV6-5 with TRBJ1-5, with 8 bases matching TRBD1. Germline V gene data show CDR1 as MNHEY and CDR2 as SVGAGI. V lost 8 bases and J lost 4; bases outside the gene matches: 7. The CDR3 has 14 residues. In DNA, the CDR3 is TGTGCCAGCGGCCAGGGGGCAGGTAATCAGCCCCAGCATTTT. Protein sequence: CASGQGAGNQPQHF.

The V call is TRBV4-1, the J call TRBJ1-1; D may be TRBD1 (6 bases). Trimming removed 0 bases at V and 4 bases at J, with 12 bases between. The germline V gene has CDR1 MGHRA and CDR2 YSYEKL. This CDR3 comprises 15 residues. CDR3 sequence reads: CASSQDFQGFTEAFF. The CDR3 coding sequence is TGCGCCAGCAGCCAAGATTTTCAGGGGTTCACTGAAGCTTTCTTT.

In DNA, the CDR3 is TGCAGCGCCACACTAGGAGGGACAGGGTATAGCAATCAGCCCCAGCATTTT. Protein: CSATLGGTGYSNQPQHF. The V gene is TRBV29-1, the J gene TRBJ1-5, with TRBD1 identical over 9 bases. This CDR3 is built from 17 residues. V shed 7 bases and J 0 bases; nucleotides not matched to a gene: 13. Germline CDR1 and CDR2: SQVTM and ANQGSEA. The full variable domain, rest sourced from reference TRBV29-1 and TRBJ1-5, is SAVISQKPSRDICQRGTSLTIQCQVDSQVTMMFWYRQQPGQSLTLIATANQGSEATYESGFVIDKFPISRPNLTFSTLTVSNMSPEDSSIYLCSATLGGTGYSNQPQHFGDGTRLSIL.

There are a few counts of this clone. V usage is TRBV6-5 and J usage is TRBJ1-5, with 9 bases that match TRBD1. The CDR3 runs to 15 residues. CDR1 and CDR2 (germline): MNHEY, SVGAGI. After removal of 6 bases from V and 7 bases from J, the junction contained 10 bases not matched to a gene. DNA for the CDR3: TGTGCCAGCAGCCGGACAGGGGAAGGGGGCCAGCCCCAGCATTTT. Encoded protein: CASSRTGEGGQPQHF.

V and J are TRBV30 and TRBJ1-3; no definite D call. This CDR3 is 15 amino acids long. V dropped 5 bases and J dropped 4 bases, with 18 bases sitting between them. Germline CDR1 GTSNPN, CDR2 SVGIG (reference sequence). The CDR3 loop reads CAWGRQTSSGNTIYF. CDR3 bases: TGTGCCTGGGGCCGTCAAACATCATCGGGAAACACCATATATTTT.

The CDR3 DNA reads as TGTGCCAGCAGCTCAAATAATCAGGCTTCGGAGACCCAGTACTTC. As protein: CASSSNNQASETQYF. This chain links TRBV11-2 with TRBJ2-5, with D uncertain. The V end was cut by 4 bases, the J end by 5 bases, with 17 bases between. The CDR3 has 15 amino acids. The germline V gene encodes CDR1 SGHAT and CDR2 FQNNGV.

The V and J genes are TRBV5-6 and TRBJ1-2; the D gene is possibly TRBD1 (6 bases). Deletions cut 5 bases from V and 2 bases from J, with 10 bases between. CDR1 and CDR2 from the germline V gene are SGHDT and YYEEEE. The CDR3 loop spans 13 amino acids. Here the CDR3 DNA reads TGTGCCAGCAGGCAGGGGTCGAACTATGGCTACACCTTC. It is translated as CASRQGSNYGYTF.

This chain joins TRBV27 and TRBJ2-7, with D tentatively TRBD2 (6 bases). The germline gives CDR1 MNHEY, CDR2 SMNVEV (reference sequence). The CDR3 extends over 15 amino acids. With 2 bases removed from V and 0 bases from J, the gap between germline ends came to 11 bases. The CDR3 here is CASSLAGWSSYEQYF. CDR3 in DNA: TGTGCCAGCAGTTTAGCGGGGTGGAGCTCCTACGAGCAGTACTTC.

The rearrangement joins TRBV27 to TRBJ1-5; D unresolved. V was cut by 1 base and J by 3 bases, with 10 bases left in between. The V gene's germline CDR1 is MNHEY and CDR2 SMNVEV (reference sequence). The CDR3 is 15 amino acids. The CDR3 bases are TGTGCCAGCAGTTTATACGGGGATCACAATCAGCCCCAGCATTTT. Its translation: CASSLYGDHNQPQHF.

The gene calls are TRBV5-8 and TRBJ2-5; the match to TRBD2 covers 9 bases. CDR1 is SGHTS and CDR2 is YDEGEE in the germline V gene. This CDR3 is 16 amino acids long. V trimming: 2 bases; J trimming: 0 bases; junction bases outside the gene matches: 5. For the CDR3, the DNA is TGTGCCAGCAGCTTTATGAGCGGGGGGTACCAAGAGACCCAGTACTTC. It is translated as CASSFMSGGYQETQYF.

V gene TRBV11-2 combines with J gene TRBJ1-6, with D uncertain. CDR3 length equals 14 residues. Germline-derived CDR1 and CDR2 are SGHAT and FQNNGV. The V and J ends lost 1 base and 5 bases respectively, with 6 bases between them. The CDR3 is CASSLVSDNSPLHF. CDR3 DNA: TGTGCCAGCAGCTTAGTGTCAGATAATTCACCCCTCCACTTT.

The chain has TRBV3-1 (or the pseudogene TRBV3-2) and TRBJ2-7; TRBD2 matches at 9 bases. Trimming took 4 bases from V and 5 from J; bases not matched to a gene: 12. CDR1 is LGHDT and CDR2 is YNNKEL in the germline V gene (reference sequence). The CDR3 consists of 16 residues. CDR3 in amino acids: CASSLRRAGLADEQYF. The DNA of the CDR3 is TGTGCCAGCAGCCTCCGAAGGGCGGGACTAGCAGACGAGCAGTACTTC.